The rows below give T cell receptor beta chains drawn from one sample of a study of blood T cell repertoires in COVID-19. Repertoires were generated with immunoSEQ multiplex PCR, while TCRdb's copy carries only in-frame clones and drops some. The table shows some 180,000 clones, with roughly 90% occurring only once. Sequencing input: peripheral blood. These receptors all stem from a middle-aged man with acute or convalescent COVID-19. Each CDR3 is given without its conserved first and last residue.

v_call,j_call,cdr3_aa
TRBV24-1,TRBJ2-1,ATSDLGSSYNEQF
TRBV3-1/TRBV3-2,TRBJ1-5,ASSQEYRGPQPQH
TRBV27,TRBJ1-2,ASSPVDRVDVGYT
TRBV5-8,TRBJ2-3,ASSLGDRVGTDTQY
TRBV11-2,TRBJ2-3,ASNLAGGPVDTQY
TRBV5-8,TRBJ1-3,ASSPWGLLSGNTIY
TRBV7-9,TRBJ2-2,ASSLDRRAGELF
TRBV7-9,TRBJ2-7,ASSLALGRNEQY
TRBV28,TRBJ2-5,ASSKGGAETQY
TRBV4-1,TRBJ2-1,ASSLYGSGRRYNEQF
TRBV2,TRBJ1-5,ASRTDSRMGPQH
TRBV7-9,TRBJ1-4,ASSLAREATNEKLF
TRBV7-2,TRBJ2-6,ASSLLRDRGPLGANVLT
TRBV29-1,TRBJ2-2,SALGFGELF
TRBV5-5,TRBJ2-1,ASSFRTSGEGEQF
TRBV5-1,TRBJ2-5,ASSPTGSLGTQY
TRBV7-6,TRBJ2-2,ASMGAGAASRDTGELF
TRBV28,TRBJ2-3,ASSLGGGRGDTQY
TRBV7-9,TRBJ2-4,ASSFRGTSGELAKNIQY
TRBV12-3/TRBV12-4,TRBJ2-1,ASSLRAAGEQF
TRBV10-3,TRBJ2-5,AISTGTETQY
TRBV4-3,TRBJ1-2,ASSQTGTNYGYT
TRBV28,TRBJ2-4,ASTSEDKNIQY
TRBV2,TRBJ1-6,ASSEEGHRGGSPLH
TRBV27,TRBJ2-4,AKTGGGNIQY
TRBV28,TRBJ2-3,ASSSPGVAGELDTQY
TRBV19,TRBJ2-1,ASSTIAGAYNEQF
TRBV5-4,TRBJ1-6,ASSLDRNNSPLH
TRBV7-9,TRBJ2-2,ASSLGGAGELF
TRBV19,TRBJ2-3,ASHPTGRSTDTQY
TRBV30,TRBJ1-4,GYGGRGAGEKLF
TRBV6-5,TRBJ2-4,ASSRQGLAKNIQY
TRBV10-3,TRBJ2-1,AISGQVSYNEQF
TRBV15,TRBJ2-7,ATSRALSGSYEQY
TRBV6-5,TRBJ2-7,ASSYSIGRTYEQY
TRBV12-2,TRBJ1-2,ASRPRTDYGYT
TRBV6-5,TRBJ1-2,ASTSTGAPNYGYT